The 18 T cell receptor beta chains reported below all come from one sample, sequenced in a study of monozygotic twins with inflammatory bowel disease. TCRdb re-called the 5' RACE reads; every CDR3 protein appears as one record, without DNA. Its table lists approximately 390,000 distinct CDR3 sequences. The sequenced sample was blood. The source is a human donor with ulcerative colitis or Crohn's disease, or a healthy co-twin of an affected twin (not recorded which).

V usage is TRBV28 and J usage is TRBJ1-2. Germline CDR1 is MDHEN and CDR2 is SYDVKM. The CDR3 covers 14 residues. CDR3 residues: CASSQGQRNYGYTF.

The gene calls are TRBV9 and TRBJ1-3; TCRdb names TRBD1, which stays unverified in the absence of DNA. This CDR3 comprises 14 residues. Germline CDR1 and CDR2: SGDLS and YYNGEE. CDR3 sequence: CATSVGPRGNTIYF. Based on the CDR3 plus reference TRBV9 and TRBJ1-3, the full variable domain is DSGVTQTPKHLITATGQRVTLRCSPRSGDLSVYWYQQSLDQGLQFLIQYYNGEERAKGNILERFSAQQFPDLHSELNLSSLELGDSALYFCATSVGPRGNTIYFGEGSWLTVV.

This sequence joins TRBV5-1 and TRBJ1-4; TCRdb names TRBD1, which stays unverified in the absence of DNA. Germline V gene sequence: CDR1 SGHRS, CDR2 YFSETQ. The CDR3 has 13 residues. The CDR3 region is CASRTGNNEKLFF.

This rearrangement joins TRBV6-5 to TRBJ2-1; TCRdb names TRBD1, which stays unverified in the absence of DNA. Germline V CDR1 and CDR2: MNHEY, SVGAGI. The CDR3 is 16 amino acids. CDR3 protein: CASSYLGRGVYNEQFF.

The chain combines TRBV6-6 with TRBJ1-2. The germline CDR1 and CDR2 sequences are MNHNY and SVGAGI (reference sequence). The CDR3 is made up of 11 amino acids. The CDR3 is CASSGVDGYTF.

This chain uses TRBV30 with TRBJ2-7. The CDR3 has 12 residues. Germline assignment: CDR1 GTSNPN and CDR2 SVGIG (reference sequence). The CDR3 protein is CAWSDTTYEQYF.

This chain uses TRBV7-6 with TRBJ2-1; no DNA is available, so the TRBD1 call from TCRdb remains unchecked. Looked up from germline, CDR1 is SGHVS and CDR2 is FNYEAQ. This CDR3 is built from 13 residues. CDR3 loop: CASSLALGAEQFF.

V is TRBV20-1 and J is TRBJ2-1. The germline gives CDR1 DFQATT, CDR2 SNEGSKA (reference sequence). This CDR3 contains 14 residues. Here the CDR3 reads CSARDQNSWTFGFF.

The V gene is TRBV3-1, the J gene TRBJ1-1; TCRdb's assignment of TRBD1 cannot be checked, as there is no DNA. CDR1 LGHDT and CDR2 YNNKEL come from the germline V gene (reference sequence). This CDR3 spans 13 amino acids. The chain's CDR3 is CASSRGANTEAFF.

The rearrangement uses TRBV4-1 and TRBJ2-2; there is no DNA to check the TCRdb D call of TRBD1. Germline CDR1 MGHRA, CDR2 YSYEKL. CDR3 length: 17 amino acids. This chain's CDR3 is CASSQVAGDRDTGELFF.

This chain links TRBV12-3 or TRBV12-4 with TRBJ1-2; no DNA is available, so the TRBD1 call from TCRdb remains unchecked. The CDR3 loop spans 15 amino acids. This CDR3 is CASIPGTVGPYGYTF.

The chain joins TRBV6-5 to TRBJ2-2. The germline CDR1 and CDR2 sequences are MNHEY and SVGAGI. The CDR3 spans 13 residues. CDR3 loop: CASRGTHGGELFF.

The CDR3 loop is CASTRTSGRSDTQYF. This chain joins TRBV2 and TRBJ2-3; the TCRdb D gene call, TRBD2, has no DNA to confirm it. The CDR3 is 15 amino acids. Germline CDR1 and CDR2: SNHLY and FYNNEI.

The V call is TRBV7-2, the J call TRBJ2-1. The CDR3 runs 17 residues. Germline lookup yields CDR1 SGHTA and CDR2 FQGNSA. CDR3 loop: CASSLALLNSFYNEQFF.

The gene calls are TRBV20-1 and TRBJ2-1. The CDR3 extends over 12 amino acids. Germline assignment: CDR1 DFQATT and CDR2 SNEGSKA (reference sequence). The CDR3 sequence is CSASGQYNEQFF.

This chain joins TRBV19 and TRBJ2-1; there is no DNA to check the TCRdb D call of TRBD1. Germline V gene lookup returns CDR1 LNHDA and CDR2 SQIVND (reference sequence). The CDR3 runs to 14 residues. CDR3 residues: CASTTGQNYNEQFF.

The chain joins TRBV13 to TRBJ2-3; TCRdb selects TRBD2, and the lack of DNA leaves this call unchecked. Germline V lookup: CDR1 PRHDT, CDR2 FYEKMQ (reference sequence). This CDR3 is built from 16 residues. This chain's CDR3 is CASSFRLAGSTDTQYF.

J is TRBJ2-7 and V is TRBV7-6; without DNA, the TCRdb call of TRBD1 cannot be checked. The CDR3 runs 13 residues. Germline values: CDR1 SGHVS, CDR2 FNYEAQ. The CDR3 sequence: CASSQQGMYEQYF.